These 5 T cell receptor beta chains share one sample of origin, sequenced in a study of identical twins. From the 5' RACE reads, TCRdb called clonotypes with MiXCR, one entry per CDR3 protein. The sample has roughly 490,000 distinct CDR3 sequences; 14% are singletons. In addition, the sample was reused for a study of yellow fever vaccine responses in identical twins.

The specimen sequenced was CD4+ T cells sorted from blood. The receptors shown here come from a woman younger than 30 in good health.

This clonotype was detected ten times or more. The CDR3 sequence: CSVGRGKETQYF. In DNA, the CDR3 is TGCAGCGTGGGAAGGGGGAAAGAGACCCAGTACTTC. This chain connects TRBV29-1 to TRBJ2-5; TRBD1 is a possible D gene (6 bases). Trimming shortened V by 6 bases and J by 3 bases, and 11 bases separated the two germline ends. The CDR3 extends over 12 amino acids. Germline V gene sequence: CDR1 SQVTM, CDR2 ANQGSEA.

The sample holds many counts of this clonotype. This sequence joins TRBV5-1 and TRBJ2-1; no definite D call. This CDR3 has 14 amino acids. With 0 bases removed from V and 2 bases from J, the gap between germline ends came to 6 bases. Germline V gene sequence: CDR1 SGHRS, CDR2 YFSETQ. Here the CDR3 DNA reads TGCGCCAGCAGCTTGGACGTGGCCTACAATGAGCAGTTCTTC. Protein sequence: CASSLDVAYNEQFF. The entire variable domain, with the rest obtained from reference TRBV5-1 and TRBJ2-1, is as follows: KAGVTQTPRYLIKTRGQQVTLSCSPISGHRSVSWYQQTPGQGLQFLFEYFSETQRNKGNFPGRFSGRQFSNSRSEMNVSTLELGDSALYLCASSLDVAYNEQFFGPGTRLTVL.

The V gene is TRBV19, the J gene TRBJ2-4; TRBD2 matches 9 bases. Germline V gene sequence: CDR1 LNHDA, CDR2 SQIVND (reference sequence). This CDR3 comprises 15 residues. The trim removed 3 bases at V and 6 bases at J, leaving 6 bases unmatched. CDR3 loop: CASSMLAGSTNIQYF. CDR3 nucleotides: TGTGCCAGTAGTATGCTAGCGGGATCTACAAACATTCAGTACTTC.

This clonotype was recorded at least ten times. The junction departs from the called germline gene at one end, perhaps through a read error. This chain joins TRBV7-9 and TRBJ2-5; possibly TRBD2 for D (5 bases). Germline V gives CDR1 SEHNR, CDR2 FQNEAQ (reference sequence). The length of the CDR3 is 8 residues. The chain's CDR3 is CASSGSDF. In DNA, the CDR3 is TGTGCCTCCTCGGGATCCGACTTC.

The V call is TRBV12-3 or TRBV12-4, the J call TRBJ1-3; 7 bases match TRBD1. After removal of 5 bases from V and 0 bases from J, the junction contained 10 bases not matched to a gene. CDR3 size: 17 residues. The CDR3 nucleotides read TGTGCCAGCAGTCCATACAGGGGAGTGAGCTCTGGAAACACCATATATTTT. Amino acids: CASSPYRGVSSGNTIYF.